The entry that follows covers one T cell receptor beta chain sequence. The CDR3 covers 15 residues. Germline V lookup: CDR1 MNHEY, CDR2 SMNVEV (reference sequence). V dropped 5 bases and J dropped 1; count of bases not matched to a gene: 6. These data come from a study of shared clonotypes between healthy human individuals. Assay: immunoSEQ multiplex PCR; the TCRdb copy retains only in-frame clones and omits some. The data show fewer than 650,000 clones, about 82% seen once. The V and J genes are TRBV27 and TRBJ2-7; TRBD1 matches 9 bases. The clonotype originates from a woman aged 40 to 55 in good health. Some clones in this sample may be carry-over from other donors' samples. Sequenced: PBMCs. This CDR3 reads CASSVQGAGSYEQYF. The CDR3 DNA is TGTGCCAGCAGTGTACAGGGGGCCGGATCCTACGAGCAGTACTTC.